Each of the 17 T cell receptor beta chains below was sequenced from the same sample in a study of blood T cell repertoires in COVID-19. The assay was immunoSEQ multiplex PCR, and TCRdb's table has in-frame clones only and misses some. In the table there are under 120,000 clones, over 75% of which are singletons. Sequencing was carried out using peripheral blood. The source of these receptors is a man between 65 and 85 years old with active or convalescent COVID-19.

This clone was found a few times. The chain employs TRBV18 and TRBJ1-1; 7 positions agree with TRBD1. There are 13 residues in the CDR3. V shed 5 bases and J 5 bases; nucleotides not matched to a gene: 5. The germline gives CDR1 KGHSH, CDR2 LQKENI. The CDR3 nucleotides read TGTGCCAGCTCAGACAGGGCTGGTACTGAAGCTTTCTTT. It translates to CASSDRAGTEAFF.

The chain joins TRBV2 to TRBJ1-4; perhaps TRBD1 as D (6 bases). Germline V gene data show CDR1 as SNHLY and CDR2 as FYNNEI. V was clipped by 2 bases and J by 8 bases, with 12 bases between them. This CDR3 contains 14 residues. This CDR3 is CASSERGQVEKLFF. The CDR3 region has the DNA TGTGCCAGCAGTGAACGGGGACAAGTAGAAAAACTGTTTTTT. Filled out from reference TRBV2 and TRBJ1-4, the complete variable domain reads EPEVTQTPSHQVTQMGQEVILRCVPISNHLYFYWYRQILGQKVEFLVSFYNNEISEKSEIFDDQFSVERPDGSNFTLKIRSTKLEDSAMYFCASSERGQVEKLFFGSGTQLSVL.

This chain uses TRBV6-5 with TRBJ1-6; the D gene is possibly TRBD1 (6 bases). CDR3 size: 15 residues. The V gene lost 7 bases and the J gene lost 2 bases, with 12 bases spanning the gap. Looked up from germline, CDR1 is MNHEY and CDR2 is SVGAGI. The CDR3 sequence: CASNRGNTYNSPLHF. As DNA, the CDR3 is TGTGCCAGCAATAGGGGGAACACCTATAATTCACCCCTCCACTTT.

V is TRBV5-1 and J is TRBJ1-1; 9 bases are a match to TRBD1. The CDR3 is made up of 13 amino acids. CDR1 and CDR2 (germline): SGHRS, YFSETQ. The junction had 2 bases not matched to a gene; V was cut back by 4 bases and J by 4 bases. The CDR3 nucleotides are TGCGCCAGCAGCCTGACAGGGGGCACTGAAGCTTTCTTT. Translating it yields CASSLTGGTEAFF.

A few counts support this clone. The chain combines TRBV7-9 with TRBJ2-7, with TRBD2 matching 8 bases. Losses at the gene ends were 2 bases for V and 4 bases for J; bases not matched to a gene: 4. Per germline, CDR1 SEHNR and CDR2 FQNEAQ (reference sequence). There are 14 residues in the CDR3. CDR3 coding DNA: TGTGCCAGCAGCTTAAGCGGGAGTAGTTACGAGCAGTACTTC. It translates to CASSLSGSSYEQYF.

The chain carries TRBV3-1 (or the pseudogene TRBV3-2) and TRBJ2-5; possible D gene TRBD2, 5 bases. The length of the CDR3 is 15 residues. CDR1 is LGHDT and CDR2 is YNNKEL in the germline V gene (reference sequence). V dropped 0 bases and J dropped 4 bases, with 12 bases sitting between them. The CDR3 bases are TGTGCCAGCAGCCAAGAGGGAGTCACCCGAGAGACCCAGTACTTC. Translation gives CASSQEGVTRETQYF.

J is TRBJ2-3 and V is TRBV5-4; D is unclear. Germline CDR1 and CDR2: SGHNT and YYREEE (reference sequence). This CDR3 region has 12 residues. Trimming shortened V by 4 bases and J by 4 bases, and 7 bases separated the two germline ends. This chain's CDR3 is CASSPTPDTQYF. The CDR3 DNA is TGTGCCAGCAGCCCTACTCCAGATACGCAGTATTTT. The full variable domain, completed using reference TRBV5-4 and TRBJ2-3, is ETGVTQSPTHLIKTRGQQVTLRCSSQSGHNTVSWYQQALGQGPQFIFQYYREEENGRGNFPPRFSGLQFPNYSSELNVNALELDDSALYLCASSPTPDTQYFGPGTRLTVL.

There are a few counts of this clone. CDR3 nucleotide sequence: TGTGCCAGCAGCGTGGACAGGGGGATGGTTGGCTACACCTTC. Its translation is CASSVDRGMVGYTF. The chain joins TRBV13 to TRBJ1-2; 10 bases match TRBD1. Germline V gene sequence: CDR1 PRHDT, CDR2 FYEKMQ (reference sequence). The CDR3 covers 14 residues. V shed 5 bases, J shed 7 bases, and the junction held 7 bases outside the gene matches.

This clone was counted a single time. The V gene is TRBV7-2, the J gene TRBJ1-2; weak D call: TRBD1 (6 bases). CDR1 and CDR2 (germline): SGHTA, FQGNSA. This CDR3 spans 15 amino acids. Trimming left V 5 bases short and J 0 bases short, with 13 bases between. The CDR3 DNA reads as TGTGCCAGCAGCCCGGACAGACGATCTAACTATGGCTACACCTTC. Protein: CASSPDRRSNYGYTF.

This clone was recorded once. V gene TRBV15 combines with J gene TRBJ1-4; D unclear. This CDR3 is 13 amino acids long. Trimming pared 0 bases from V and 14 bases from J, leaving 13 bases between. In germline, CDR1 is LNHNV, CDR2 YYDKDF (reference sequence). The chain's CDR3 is CATSRDRTEGLFF. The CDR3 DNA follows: TGTGCCACCAGCAGAGATAGGACTGAAGGTCTGTTTTTT.

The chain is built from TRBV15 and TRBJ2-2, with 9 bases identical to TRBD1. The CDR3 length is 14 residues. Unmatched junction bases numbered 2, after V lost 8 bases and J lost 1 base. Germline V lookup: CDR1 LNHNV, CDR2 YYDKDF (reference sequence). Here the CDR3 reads CATQGQGNTGELFF. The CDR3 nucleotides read TGTGCCACCCAGGGACAGGGGAACACCGGGGAGCTGTTTTTT.

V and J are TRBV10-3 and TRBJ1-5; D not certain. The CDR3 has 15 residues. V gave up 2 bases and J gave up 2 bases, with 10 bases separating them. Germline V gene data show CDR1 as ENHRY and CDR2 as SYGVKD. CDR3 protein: CAISENTGGNQPQHF. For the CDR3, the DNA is TGTGCCATCAGTGAGAACACTGGAGGCAATCAGCCCCAGCATTTT.

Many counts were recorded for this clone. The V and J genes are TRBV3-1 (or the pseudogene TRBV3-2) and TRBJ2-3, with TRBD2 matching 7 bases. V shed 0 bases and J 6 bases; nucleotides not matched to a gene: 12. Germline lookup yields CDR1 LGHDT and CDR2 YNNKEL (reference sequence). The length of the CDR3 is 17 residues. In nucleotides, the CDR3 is TGTGCCAGCAGCCAAGATTGGGGGGGTTTTGAAGGTGATACGCAGTATTTT. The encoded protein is CASSQDWGGFEGDTQYF.

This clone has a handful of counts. The CDR3 sequence is CASSSNGGTLYEQYF. As DNA, the CDR3 is TGTGCCAGCAGCTCCAACGGGGGTACCTTATACGAGCAGTACTTC. This chain uses TRBV7-2 with TRBJ2-7; D may be TRBD2 (6 bases). This CDR3 spans 15 amino acids. CDR1 and CDR2 (germline): SGHTA, FQGNSA. Deletions cut 4 bases from V and 4 bases from J, with 17 bases between. Full variable domain (remainder filled in from reference TRBV7-2 and TRBJ2-7): GAGVSQSPSNKVTEKGKDVELRCDPISGHTALYWYRQSLGQGLEFLIYFQGNSAPDKSGLPSDRFSAERTGGSVSTLTIQRTQQEDSAVYLCASSSNGGTLYEQYFGPGTRLTVT.

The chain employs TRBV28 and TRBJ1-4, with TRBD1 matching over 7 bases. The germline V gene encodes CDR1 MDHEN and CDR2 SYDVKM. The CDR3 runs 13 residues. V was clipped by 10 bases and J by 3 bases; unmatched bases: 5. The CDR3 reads CATEGAANEKLFF. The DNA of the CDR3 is TGTGCCACAGAGGGGGCGGCTAATGAAAAACTGTTTTTT.

The DNA for the CDR3 is TGTGCCAGCAGTGACCAACCGGGACAGCCGTATGGCTACACCTTC. It yields the protein CASSDQPGQPYGYTF. This chain connects TRBV6-4 to TRBJ1-2; 7 nucleotides agree with TRBD1. V shed 2 bases, J shed 5 bases, and the junction held 8 bases outside the gene matches. Germline-derived CDR1 and CDR2 are MRHNA and SNTAGT. The CDR3 totals 15 residues.

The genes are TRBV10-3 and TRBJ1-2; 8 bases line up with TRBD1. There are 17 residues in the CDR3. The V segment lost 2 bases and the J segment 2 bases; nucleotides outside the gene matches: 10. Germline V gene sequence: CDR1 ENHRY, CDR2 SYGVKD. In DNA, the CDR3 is TGTGCCATCAGTGAGCCACAGGGGACAGGCCTCAACTATGGCTACACCTTC. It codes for CAISEPQGTGLNYGYTF.